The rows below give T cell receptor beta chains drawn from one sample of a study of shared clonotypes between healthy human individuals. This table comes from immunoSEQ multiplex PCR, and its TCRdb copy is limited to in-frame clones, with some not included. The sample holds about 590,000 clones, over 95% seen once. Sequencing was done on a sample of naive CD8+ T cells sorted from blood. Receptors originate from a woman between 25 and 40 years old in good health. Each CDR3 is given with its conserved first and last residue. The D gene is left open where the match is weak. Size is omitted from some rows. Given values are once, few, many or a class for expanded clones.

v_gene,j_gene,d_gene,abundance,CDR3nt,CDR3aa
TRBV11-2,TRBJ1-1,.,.,TGTGCCAGCAGCGCCCCGGGACACCCGAACACTGAAGCTTTCTTT,CASSAPGHPNTEAFF
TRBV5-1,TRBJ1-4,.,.,TGCGCCAGCAGCCCCGGGACATCAACTAATGAAAAACTGTTTTTT,CASSPGTSTNEKLFF
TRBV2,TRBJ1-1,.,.,TGTGCCAGCAGTGCTTTCCCTGAAGCTTTCTTT,CASSAFPEAFF
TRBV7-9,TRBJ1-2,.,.,TGTGCCAGCAGCTTGGGGGCCTATGGCTACACCTTC,CASSLGAYGYTF
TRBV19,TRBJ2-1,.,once,TGTGCCAGTAGTCTAGCGACCATGGTGAATGAGCAGTTCTTC,CASSLATMVNEQFF
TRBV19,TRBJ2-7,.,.,TGTGCCAGTAGTATAGCTTCAGGCCCCTACGAGCAGTACTTC,CASSIASGPYEQYF
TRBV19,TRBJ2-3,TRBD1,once,TGTGCCAGTAACCCTGGCGGGACAGGGCGAGGAGCCACAGATACGCAGTATTTT,CASNPGGTGRGATDTQYF
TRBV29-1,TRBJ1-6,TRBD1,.,TGCAGCCCGAGACAGGGGGACCATTGGAGCTCACCCCTCCACTTT,CSPRQGDHWSSPLHF
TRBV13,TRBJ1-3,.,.,TGTGCCAGCAGCTTAGGGGCCAGTCGGATCGGAAACACCATATATTTT,CASSLGASRIGNTIYF
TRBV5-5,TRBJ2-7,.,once,TGTGCCAGCAGTGTGAGGGAATTATACGAGCAGTACTTC,CASSVRELYEQYF
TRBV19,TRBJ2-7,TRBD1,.,TGTGCCAGTAGTATAGAGGGACAGACTGCTTTCGACGAGCAGTACTTC,CASSIEGQTAFDEQYF
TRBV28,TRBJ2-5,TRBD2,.,TGTGCCAGCAGTTTACAGAGTAGCGGGGGCCAAGAGACCCAGTACTTC,CASSLQSSGGQETQYF
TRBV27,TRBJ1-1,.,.,TGTGCCAGCAAGACAGGGAACACTGAAGCTTTCTTT,CASKTGNTEAFF
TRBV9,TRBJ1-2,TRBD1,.,TGTGCCAGCAGCGCCCGGACAGGGGTTTATGGCTACACCTTC,CASSARTGVYGYTF
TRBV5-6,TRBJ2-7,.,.,TGTGCCAGCAGCTTCGGGGGACCTTCCTACGAGCAGTACTTC,CASSFGGPSYEQYF
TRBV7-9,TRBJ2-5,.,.,TGTGCCAGCAGCTTAAGCACGGAAGAGACCCAGTACTTC,CASSLSTEETQYF
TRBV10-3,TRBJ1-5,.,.,TGTGCCATCAGTGAGGGCGGTAATCAGCCCCAGCATTTT,CAISEGGNQPQHF
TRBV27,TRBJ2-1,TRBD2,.,TGTGCCAGCAGTCCGCAATTAGCGGGAATCCCTTACAATGAGCAGTTCTTC,CASSPQLAGIPYNEQFF
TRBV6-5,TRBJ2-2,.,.,TGTGCCAGCTGCGAAAGGGGCCAGCTGCCCGGGGAGCTGTTTTTT,CASCERGQLPGELFF
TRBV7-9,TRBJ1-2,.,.,TGTGCCAGCAGCTCCACAATAAGAGGGGACTATGGCTACACCTTC,CASSSTIRGDYGYTF
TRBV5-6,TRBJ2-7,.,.,TGTGCCAGCAGCCCAGCCGGGACAAGCTACGAGCAGTACTTC,CASSPAGTSYEQYF
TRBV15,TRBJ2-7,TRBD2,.,TGTGCCACCAGGACTAGCGGGAGAAACGAGCAGTACTTC,CATRTSGRNEQYF
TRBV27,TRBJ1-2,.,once,TGTGCCAGCAGTTTACGCACGGGACCATATGACTATGGCTACACCTTC,CASSLRTGPYDYGYTF